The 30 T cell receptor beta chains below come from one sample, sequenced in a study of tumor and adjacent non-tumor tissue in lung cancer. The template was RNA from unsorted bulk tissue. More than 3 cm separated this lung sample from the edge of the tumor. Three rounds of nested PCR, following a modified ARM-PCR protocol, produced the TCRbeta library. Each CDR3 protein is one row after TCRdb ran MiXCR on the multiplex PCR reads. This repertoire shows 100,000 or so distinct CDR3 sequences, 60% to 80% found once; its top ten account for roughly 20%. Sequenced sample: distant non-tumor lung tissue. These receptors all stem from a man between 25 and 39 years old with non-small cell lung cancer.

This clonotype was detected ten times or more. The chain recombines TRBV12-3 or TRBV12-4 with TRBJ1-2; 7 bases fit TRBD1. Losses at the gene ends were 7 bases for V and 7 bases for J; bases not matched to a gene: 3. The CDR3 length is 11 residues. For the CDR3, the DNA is TGTGCCAGCACACAGGGGACTGGCTACACCTTC. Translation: CASTQGTGYTF.

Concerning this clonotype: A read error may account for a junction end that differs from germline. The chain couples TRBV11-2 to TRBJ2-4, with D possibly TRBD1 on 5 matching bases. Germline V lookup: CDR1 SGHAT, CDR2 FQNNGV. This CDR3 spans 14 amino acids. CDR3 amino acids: CASSFTDKGHIKYF. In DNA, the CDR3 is TGTGCCAGTAGCTTCACGGACAAGGGTCACATTAAGTACTTC. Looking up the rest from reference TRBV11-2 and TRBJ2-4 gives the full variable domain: EAGVAQSPRYKIIEKRQSVAFWCNPISGHATLYWYQQILGQGPKLLIQFQNNGVVDDSQLPKDRFSAERLKGVDSTLKIQPAKLEDSAVYLCASSFTDKGHIKYFGAGTRLSVL.

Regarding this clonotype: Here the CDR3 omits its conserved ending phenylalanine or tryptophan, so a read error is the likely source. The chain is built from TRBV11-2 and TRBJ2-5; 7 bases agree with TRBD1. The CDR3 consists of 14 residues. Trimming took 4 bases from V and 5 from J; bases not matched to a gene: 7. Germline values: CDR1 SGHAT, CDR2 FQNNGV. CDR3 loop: CASSSGRGYETQYL. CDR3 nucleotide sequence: TGTGCCAGCAGCTCGGGCAGGGGGTATGAGACCCAGTACTTA.

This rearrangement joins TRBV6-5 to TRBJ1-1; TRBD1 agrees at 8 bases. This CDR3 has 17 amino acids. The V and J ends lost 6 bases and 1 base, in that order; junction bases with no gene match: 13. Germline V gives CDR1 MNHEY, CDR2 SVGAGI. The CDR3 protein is CASSLTLTGARNTEAFF. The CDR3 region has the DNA TGTGCCAGCAGCCTAACATTGACAGGGGCAAGGAACACTGAAGCTTTCTTT.

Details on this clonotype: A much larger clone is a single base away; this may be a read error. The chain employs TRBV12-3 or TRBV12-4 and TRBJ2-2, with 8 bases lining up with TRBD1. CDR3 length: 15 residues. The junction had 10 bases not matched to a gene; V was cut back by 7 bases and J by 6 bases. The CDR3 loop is CASNSRTGYSGELFF. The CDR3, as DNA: TGTGCCAGCAACTCGAGGACAGGGTATTCCGGGGAGCTGTTTTTT.

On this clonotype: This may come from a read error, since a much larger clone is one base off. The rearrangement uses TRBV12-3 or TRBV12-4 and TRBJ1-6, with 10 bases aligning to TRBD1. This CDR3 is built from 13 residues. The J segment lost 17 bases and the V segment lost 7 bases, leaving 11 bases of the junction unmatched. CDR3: CASKGQGNRAFHF. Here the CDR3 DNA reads TGTGCCAGCAAGGGACAGGGGAATAGGGCCTTCCACTTT.

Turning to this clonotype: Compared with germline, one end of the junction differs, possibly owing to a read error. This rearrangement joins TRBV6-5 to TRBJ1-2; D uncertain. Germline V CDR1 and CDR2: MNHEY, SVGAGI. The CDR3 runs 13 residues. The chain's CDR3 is CVSSSPVEESYTF. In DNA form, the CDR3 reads TGTGTCAGCAGTTCTCCGGTGGAGGAAAGCTACACCTTC.

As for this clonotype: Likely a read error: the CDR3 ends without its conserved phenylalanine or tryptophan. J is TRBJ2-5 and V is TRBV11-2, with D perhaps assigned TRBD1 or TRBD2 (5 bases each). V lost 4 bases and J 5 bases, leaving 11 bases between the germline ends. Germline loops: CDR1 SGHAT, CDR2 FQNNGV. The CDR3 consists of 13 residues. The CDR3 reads CASSYGTVETQYI. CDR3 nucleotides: TGTGCCAGCAGCTACGGGACGGTGGAGACCCAGTACATC.

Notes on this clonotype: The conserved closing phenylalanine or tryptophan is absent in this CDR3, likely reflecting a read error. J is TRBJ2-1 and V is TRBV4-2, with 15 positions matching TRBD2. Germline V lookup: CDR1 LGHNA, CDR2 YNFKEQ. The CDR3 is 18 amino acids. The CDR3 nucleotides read TGTGCCAGCAACCAAGGACTAGCGGGGGGGCGGGGAAGAGGTGAGCAGTTCATC. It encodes CASNQGLAGGRGRGEQFI.

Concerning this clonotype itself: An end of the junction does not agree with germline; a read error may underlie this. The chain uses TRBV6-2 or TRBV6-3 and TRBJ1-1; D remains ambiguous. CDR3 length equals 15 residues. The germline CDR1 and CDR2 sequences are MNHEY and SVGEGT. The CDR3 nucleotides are TGTGCCAGCACTTACGGTGGCCACATAAACACTGATGCTTTCTTT. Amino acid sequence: CASTYGGHINTDAFF.

The CDR3 nucleotides are TGTGCCAGCAGCCGAGGACAGGGGGGGAATTATCGCTACACCTTC. This sequence encodes CASSRGQGGNYRYTF. This chain connects TRBV4-2 to TRBJ1-2; 10 bases align to TRBD1. This CDR3 comprises 15 residues. Germline V CDR1 and CDR2: LGHNA, YNFKEQ. The V segment lost 4 bases and the J segment 9 bases; nucleotides outside the gene matches: 11.

CDR3 region: CSVAAGVSPYNEQFF. The CDR3 coding sequence is TGCAGCGTTGCTGCGGGGGTGAGCCCTTACAATGAGCAGTTCTTC. J is TRBJ2-1 and V is TRBV29-1, with 7 nucleotides matching TRBD2. This CDR3 region has 15 residues. Losses at the gene ends were 4 bases for V and 4 bases for J; bases not matched to a gene: 10. Germline V gene data show CDR1 as SQVTM and CDR2 as ANQGSEA.

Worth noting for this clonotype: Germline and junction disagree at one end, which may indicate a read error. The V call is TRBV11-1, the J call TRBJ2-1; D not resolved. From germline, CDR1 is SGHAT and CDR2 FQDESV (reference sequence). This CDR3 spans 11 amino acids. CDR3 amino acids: CVSTLAYEQFF. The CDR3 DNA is TGTGTCAGCACCTTGGCGTATGAGCAGTTCTTC.

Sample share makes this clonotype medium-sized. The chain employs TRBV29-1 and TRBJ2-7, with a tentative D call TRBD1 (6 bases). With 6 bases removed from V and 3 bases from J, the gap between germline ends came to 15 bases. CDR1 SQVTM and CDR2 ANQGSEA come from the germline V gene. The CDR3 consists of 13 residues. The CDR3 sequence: CSVRREQGYEQYF. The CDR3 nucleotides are TGCAGCGTCCGTAGGGAACAGGGCTACGAGCAGTACTTC.

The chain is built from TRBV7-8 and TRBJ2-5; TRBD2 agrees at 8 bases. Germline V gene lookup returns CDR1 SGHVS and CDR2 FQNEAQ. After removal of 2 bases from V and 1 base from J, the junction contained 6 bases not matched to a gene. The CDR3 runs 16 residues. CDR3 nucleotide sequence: TGTGCCAGCAGCTTAAAGAGCGGGGGCATCCAAGAGACCCAGTACTTC. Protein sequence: CASSLKSGGIQETQYF.

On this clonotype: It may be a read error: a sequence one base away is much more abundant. This CDR3 is CASSTDYGTGYYSYTF. CDR3 DNA: TGTGCCAGCAGTACTGATTACGGGACAGGGTACTATAGCTACACCTTC. J is TRBJ1-2 and V is TRBV28; 9 bases map to TRBD1. The CDR3 covers 16 residues. Germline CDR1 reads MDHEN; CDR2 reads SYDVKM.

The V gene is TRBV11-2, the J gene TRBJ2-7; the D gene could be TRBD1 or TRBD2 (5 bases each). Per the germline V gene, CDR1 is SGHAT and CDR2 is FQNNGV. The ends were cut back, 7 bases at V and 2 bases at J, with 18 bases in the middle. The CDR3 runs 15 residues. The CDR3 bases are TGTGCCAGCACCCTTGGGAGAAGGGGAACCTACGAGCAGTACTTC. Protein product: CASTLGRRGTYEQYF.

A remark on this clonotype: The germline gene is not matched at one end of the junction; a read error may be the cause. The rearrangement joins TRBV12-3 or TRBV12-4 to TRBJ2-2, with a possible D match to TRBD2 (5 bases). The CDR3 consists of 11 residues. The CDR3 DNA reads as TGTGCCAGCAAGTGTGCCGGGGAGCTATTTTTT. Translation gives CASKCAGELFF.

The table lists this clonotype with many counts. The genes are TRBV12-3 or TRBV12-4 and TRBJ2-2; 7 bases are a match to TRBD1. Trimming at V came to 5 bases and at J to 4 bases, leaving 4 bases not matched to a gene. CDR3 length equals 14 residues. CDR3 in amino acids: CASSDRAGTGELFF. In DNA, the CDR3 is TGTGCCAGCAGTGACAGGGCCGGCACCGGGGAGCTGTTTTTT.

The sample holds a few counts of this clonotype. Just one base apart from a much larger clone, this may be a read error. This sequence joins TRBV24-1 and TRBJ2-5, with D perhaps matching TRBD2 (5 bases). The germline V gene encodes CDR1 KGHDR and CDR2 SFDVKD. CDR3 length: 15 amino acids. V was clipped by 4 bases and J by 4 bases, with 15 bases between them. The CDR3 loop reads CATSDPELVGETQYF. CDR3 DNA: TGTGCCACCAGTGACCCCGAACTAGTTGGAGAGACCCAGTACTTC.

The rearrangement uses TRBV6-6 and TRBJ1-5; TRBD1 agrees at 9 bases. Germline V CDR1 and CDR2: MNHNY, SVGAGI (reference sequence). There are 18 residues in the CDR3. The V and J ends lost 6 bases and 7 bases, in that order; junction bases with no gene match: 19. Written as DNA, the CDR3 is TGTGCCAGCAGCACCGGGACAGGGACTTATTATAGCAGCCAGCCCCAGCATTTT. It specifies CASSTGTGTYYSSQPQHF.

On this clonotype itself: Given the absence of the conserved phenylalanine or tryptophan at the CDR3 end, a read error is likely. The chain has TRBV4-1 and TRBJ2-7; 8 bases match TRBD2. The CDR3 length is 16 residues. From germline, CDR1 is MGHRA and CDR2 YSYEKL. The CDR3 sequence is CTRSQDEAGGTYEQYL. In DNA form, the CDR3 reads TGCACCAGAAGCCAAGATGAGGCGGGGGGTACGTACGAGCAGTACTTA.

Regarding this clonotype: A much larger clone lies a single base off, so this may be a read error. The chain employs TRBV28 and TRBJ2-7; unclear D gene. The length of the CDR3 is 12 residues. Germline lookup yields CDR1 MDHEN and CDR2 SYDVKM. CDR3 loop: CASSLTTYEHYF. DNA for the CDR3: TGTGCCAGCAGTTTAACGACCTACGAGCACTACTTC.

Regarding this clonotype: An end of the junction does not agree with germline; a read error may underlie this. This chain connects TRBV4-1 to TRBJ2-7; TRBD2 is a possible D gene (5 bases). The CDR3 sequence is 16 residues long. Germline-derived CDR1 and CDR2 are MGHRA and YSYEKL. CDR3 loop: CSSSQYETGSTYEQYF. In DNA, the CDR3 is TGCTCCAGCAGCCAATATGAGACGGGAAGTACGTACGAGCAGTACTTC.

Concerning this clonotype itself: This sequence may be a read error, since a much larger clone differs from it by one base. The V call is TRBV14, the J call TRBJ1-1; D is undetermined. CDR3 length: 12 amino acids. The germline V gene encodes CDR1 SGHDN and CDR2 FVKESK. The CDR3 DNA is TGTGCCAGCGGCCAAGATCGCCGGACAGCTTTCTTT. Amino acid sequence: CASGQDRRTAFF.

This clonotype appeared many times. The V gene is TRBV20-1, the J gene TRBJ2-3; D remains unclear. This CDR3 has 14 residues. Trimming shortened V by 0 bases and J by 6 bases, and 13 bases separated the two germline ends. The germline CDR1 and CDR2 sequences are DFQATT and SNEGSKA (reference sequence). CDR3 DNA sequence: TGCAGTGCTAGAGACTTGGACGGATCCGATACGCAGTATTTT. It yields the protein CSARDLDGSDTQYF.

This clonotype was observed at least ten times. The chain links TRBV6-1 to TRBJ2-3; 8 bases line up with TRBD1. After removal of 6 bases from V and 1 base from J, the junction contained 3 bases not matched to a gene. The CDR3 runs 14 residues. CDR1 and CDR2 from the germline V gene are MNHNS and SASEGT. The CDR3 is CASSQDRGTDTQYF. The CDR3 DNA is TGTGCCAGCAGCCAGGACAGGGGCACAGATACGCAGTATTTT.

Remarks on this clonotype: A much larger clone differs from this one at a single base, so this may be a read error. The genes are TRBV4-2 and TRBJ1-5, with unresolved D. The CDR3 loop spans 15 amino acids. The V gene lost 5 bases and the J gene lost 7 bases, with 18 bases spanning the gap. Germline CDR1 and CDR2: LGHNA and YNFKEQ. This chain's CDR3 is CASSEMTWELQPQHF. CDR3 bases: TGTGCCAGCAGCGAAATGACATGGGAGTTACAGCCCCAGCATTTT.

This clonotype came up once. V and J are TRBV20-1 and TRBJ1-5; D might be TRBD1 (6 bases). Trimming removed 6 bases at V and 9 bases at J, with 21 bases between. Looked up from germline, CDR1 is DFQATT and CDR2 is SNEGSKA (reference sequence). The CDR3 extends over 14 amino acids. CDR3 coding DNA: TGCAGTGCCCAGGACCCCGGGGGCAGTCTGCCCCAGCATTTT. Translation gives CSAQDPGGSLPQHF.

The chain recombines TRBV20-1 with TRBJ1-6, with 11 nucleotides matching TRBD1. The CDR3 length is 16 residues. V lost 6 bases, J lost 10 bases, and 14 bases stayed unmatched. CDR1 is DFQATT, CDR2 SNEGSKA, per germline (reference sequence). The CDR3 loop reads CSAIPGQGGGLSPLHF. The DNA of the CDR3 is TGCAGTGCGATTCCGGGACAGGGGGGTGGGCTCTCACCCCTCCACTTT.